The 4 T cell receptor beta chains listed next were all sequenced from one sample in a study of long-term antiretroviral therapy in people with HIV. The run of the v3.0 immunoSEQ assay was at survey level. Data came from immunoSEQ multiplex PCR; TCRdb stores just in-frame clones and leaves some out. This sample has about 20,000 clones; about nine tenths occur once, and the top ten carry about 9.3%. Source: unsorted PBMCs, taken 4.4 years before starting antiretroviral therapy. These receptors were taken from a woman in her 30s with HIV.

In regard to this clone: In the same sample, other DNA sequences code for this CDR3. CDR3 residues: CASSSPGGETQYF. Here the CDR3 DNA reads TGTGCCAGCAGTTCACCGGGGGGAGAGACCCAGTACTTC. The chain has TRBV6-5 and TRBJ2-5; TRBD2 matches 7 bases. The CDR3 runs 13 residues. Trimming removed 4 bases from V and 4 bases from J; junction bases left unmatched: 3. Per the germline V gene, CDR1 is MNHEY and CDR2 is SVGAGI.

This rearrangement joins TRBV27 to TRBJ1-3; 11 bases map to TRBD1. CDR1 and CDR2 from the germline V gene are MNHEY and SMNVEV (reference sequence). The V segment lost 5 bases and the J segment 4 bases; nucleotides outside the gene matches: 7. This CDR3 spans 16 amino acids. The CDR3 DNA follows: TGTGCCAGCAGTCTTTCGGGACAGGGGGGCGGAAACACCATATATTTT. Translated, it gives CASSLSGQGGGNTIYF.

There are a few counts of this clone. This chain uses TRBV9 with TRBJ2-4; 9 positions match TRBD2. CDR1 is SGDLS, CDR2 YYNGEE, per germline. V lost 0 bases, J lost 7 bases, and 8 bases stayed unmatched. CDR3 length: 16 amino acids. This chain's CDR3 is CASSVGPAGGGNIQYF. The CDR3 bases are TGTGCCAGCAGCGTAGGTCCAGCGGGGGGCGGGAACATTCAGTACTTC.

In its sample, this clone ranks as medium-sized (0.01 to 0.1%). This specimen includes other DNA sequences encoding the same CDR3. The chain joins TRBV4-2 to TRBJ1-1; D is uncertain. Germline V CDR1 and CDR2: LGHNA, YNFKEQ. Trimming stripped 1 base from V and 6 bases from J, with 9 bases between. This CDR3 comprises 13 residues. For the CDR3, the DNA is TGTGCCAGCAGCCAAGGAGGGCACCCTGAAGCTTTCTTT. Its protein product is CASSQGGHPEAFF.